The 28 T cell receptor beta chains below come from one sample, sequenced in a study of cytomegalovirus exposure and HLA in healthy donors. Method: immunoSEQ multiplex PCR; TCRdb's copy keeps in-frame clones and lacks some. The table shows about 160,000 clones, with roughly 90% occurring only once. The specimen was PBMCs. The source of these receptors is a man aged 18 to 30 in good health and CMV-seropositive.

The V gene is TRBV11-2, the J gene TRBJ1-2; TRBD1 agrees at 7 bases. J gave up 4 bases and V 4 bases, and 6 bases lay outside the gene matches. Germline-derived CDR1 and CDR2 are SGHAT and FQNNGV. The length of the CDR3 is 14 residues. This CDR3 reads CASSSATGTYGYTF. The CDR3 DNA is TGTGCCAGCAGCTCGGCGACAGGGACCTATGGCTACACCTTC. Full variable domain (missing parts from reference TRBV11-2 and TRBJ1-2): EAGVAQSPRYKIIEKRQSVAFWCNPISGHATLYWYQQILGQGPKLLIQFQNNGVVDDSQLPKDRFSAERLKGVDSTLKIQPAKLEDSAVYLCASSSATGTYGYTFGSGTRLTVV.

The chain combines TRBV4-2 with TRBJ2-3, with TRBD1 as a possible D gene (6 bases). The CDR3 has 15 residues. Germline CDR1 and CDR2: LGHNA and YNFKEQ. Trimming left V 0 bases short and J 4 bases short, with 11 bases between. CDR3: CASSQDGQGSDTQYF. The CDR3, as DNA: TGTGCCAGCAGCCAAGATGGGCAGGGGTCAGATACGCAGTATTTT.

V gene TRBV19 combines with J gene TRBJ1-2; 8 nucleotides agree with TRBD1. With V trimmed by 4 bases and J by 5 bases, 6 bases remained unmatched. Per the germline V gene, CDR1 is LNHDA and CDR2 is SQIVND (reference sequence). The CDR3 has 14 residues. In nucleotides, the CDR3 is TGTGCCAGTAGTAACGGCAGGGGGCCTTATGGCTACACCTTC. Translated: CASSNGRGPYGYTF.

This chain connects TRBV7-6 to TRBJ2-7; 10 bases map to TRBD2. Germline V gene data show CDR1 as SGHVS and CDR2 as FNYEAQ. V lost 5 bases and J lost 3; bases outside the gene matches: 4. The CDR3 is 14 amino acids. CDR3 in amino acids: CASSRGTSVYEQYF. Here the CDR3 DNA reads TGTGCCAGCAGCCGAGGGACTAGCGTCTACGAGCAGTACTTC.

The genes are TRBV19 and TRBJ1-1; no clear D gene. Germline values: CDR1 LNHDA, CDR2 SQIVND (reference sequence). V was clipped by 7 bases and J by 0 bases, with 18 bases between them. The CDR3 is made up of 16 amino acids. This CDR3 reads CASNSPEVAMNTEAFF. The CDR3 DNA is TGTGCCAGTAATAGTCCAGAAGTAGCAATGAACACTGAAGCTTTCTTT.

The J gene is TRBJ2-5, the V gene TRBV27; D not certain. The CDR3 loop spans 14 amino acids. The V end was cut by 2 bases, the J end by 1 base, with 8 bases between. Germline CDR1 reads MNHEY; CDR2 reads SMNVEV (reference sequence). DNA of the CDR3: TGTGCCAGCAGTTTAGGCTTCAGCCAAGAGACCCAGTACTTC. It is translated as CASSLGFSQETQYF.

V is TRBV7-2 and J is TRBJ2-4; the D is unclear. The ends were cut back, 4 bases at V and 0 bases at J, with 7 bases in the middle. Per the germline V gene, CDR1 is SGHTA and CDR2 is FQGNSA. This CDR3 has 14 amino acids. This CDR3 reads CASSSFGAKNIQYF. CDR3 sequence (DNA): TGTGCCAGCAGCTCCTTCGGAGCCAAAAACATTCAGTACTTC. The whole variable domain, remainder taken from reference TRBV7-2 and TRBJ2-4, is GAGVSQSPSNKVTEKGKDVELRCDPISGHTALYWYRQSLGQGLEFLIYFQGNSAPDKSGLPSDRFSAERTGGSVSTLTIQRTQQEDSAVYLCASSSFGAKNIQYFGAGTRLSVL.

The chain couples TRBV6-5 to TRBJ1-1; no reliable D call. CDR3 length equals 15 residues. Germline V gene sequence: CDR1 MNHEY, CDR2 SVGAGI. V lost 2 bases to trimming and J lost 5 bases, with 15 bases between them. CDR3 sequence: CASSYLDGGRTEAFF. The CDR3 DNA follows: TGTGCCAGCAGTTACCTGGACGGAGGTAGGACTGAAGCTTTCTTT.

This clone has a handful of counts. For the CDR3, the DNA is TGTGCCAGCGGGGGACAGGGGGCTTGGGAGCAGTACTTC. Residues: CASGGQGAWEQYF. The chain carries TRBV2 and TRBJ2-7; the match to TRBD1 covers 12 bases. Per germline, CDR1 SNHLY and CDR2 FYNNEI. The CDR3 has 13 amino acids. Trimming took 8 bases from V and 7 from J; bases not matched to a gene: 6.

The chain employs TRBV28 and TRBJ2-3, with a possible D match to TRBD1 (5 bases). Trimming pared 3 bases from V and 7 bases from J, leaving 14 bases between. The CDR3 covers 14 residues. CDR1 is MDHEN, CDR2 SYDVKM, per germline. CDR3 region: CASSLQGQSHTQYF. The DNA of the CDR3 is TGTGCCAGCAGTTTGCAGGGTCAGAGCCATACGCAGTATTTT.

This chain uses TRBV4-1 with TRBJ1-1; a weak D match, TRBD1 (6 bases). Per germline, CDR1 MGHRA and CDR2 YSYEKL. V shed 0 bases and J shed 8 bases, with 13 bases lying between them. This CDR3 comprises 14 residues. CDR3 protein: CASSQDLGAREAFF. CDR3 DNA: TGCGCCAGCAGCCAAGATCTGGGGGCCCGGGAAGCTTTCTTT.

The CDR3 DNA sequence: TGCGCCAGCAGCCAAGGAGTCGTGGGAGTATTATCCGATACGCAGTATTTT. It codes for CASSQGVVGVLSDTQYF. This chain connects TRBV4-1 to TRBJ2-3, with D maybe TRBD2 (5 bases). The CDR3 is 17 amino acids. The germline V and J ends were trimmed by 1 base and 6 bases, with 20 bases remaining between them. Germline V lookup: CDR1 MGHRA, CDR2 YSYEKL.

V usage is TRBV7-9 and J usage is TRBJ2-1, with 7 positions matching TRBD2. The germline gives CDR1 SEHNR, CDR2 FQNEAQ (reference sequence). This CDR3 is built from 15 residues. J lost 9 bases, V lost 7 bases, and 15 bases had no gene match. The DNA for the CDR3 is TGTGCCAGCACCCTGAATGGGGCGGGAGTTGGTGAGCAGTTCTTC. Translation gives CASTLNGAGVGEQFF.

This sequence joins TRBV2 and TRBJ2-7; no firm D call. Germline CDR1 reads SNHLY; CDR2 reads FYNNEI. The CDR3 has 11 amino acids. Trimming removed 6 bases at V and 4 bases at J, with 7 bases between. In DNA, the CDR3 is TGTGCCAGCAGCCTATATTACGAGCAGTACTTC. Translating it yields CASSLYYEQYF.

The genes are TRBV19 and TRBJ2-3; D gene ambiguous. Trimming left V 4 bases short and J 0 bases short, with 5 bases between. Germline CDR1 reads LNHDA; CDR2 reads SQIVND (reference sequence). The CDR3 length is 13 residues. CDR3 in amino acids: CASSTLSTDTQYF. CDR3 bases: TGTGCCAGTAGTACCCTCAGCACAGATACGCAGTATTTT.

The chain recombines TRBV7-9 with TRBJ2-3; 7 nucleotides match TRBD2. From germline, CDR1 is SEHNR and CDR2 FQNEAQ (reference sequence). V lost 7 bases to trimming and J lost 4 bases; unmatched junction nucleotides: 8. The CDR3 spans 14 residues. CDR3 protein: CASTPRAGADTQYF. The CDR3 nucleotides read TGTGCCAGCACTCCCCGGGCGGGGGCAGATACGCAGTATTTT.

The chain combines TRBV6-5 with TRBJ2-5; 9 bases match TRBD2. From germline, CDR1 is MNHEY and CDR2 SVGAGI. Trimming cost V 0 bases and J 5 bases; bases outside gene matches: 7. The length of the CDR3 is 16 residues. The CDR3 loop reads CASSYSSASGMETQYF. CDR3 sequence (DNA): TGTGCCAGCAGTTACTCGAGCGCTAGCGGGATGGAGACCCAGTACTTC.

V gene TRBV6-1 combines with J gene TRBJ2-4; 10 positions match TRBD1. The germline V gene encodes CDR1 MNHNS and CDR2 SASEGT. This CDR3 contains 18 residues. J was trimmed by 0 bases and V by 4 bases; bases with no gene match: 9. CDR3 sequence reads: CASSGGTGVRIAKNIQYF. CDR3 DNA sequence: TGTGCCAGCAGTGGCGGGACAGGGGTAAGGATAGCCAAAAACATTCAGTACTTC.

This chain links TRBV19 with TRBJ1-5; TRBD1 might be the D (6 bases). The germline V gene has CDR1 LNHDA and CDR2 SQIVND (reference sequence). The CDR3 extends over 17 amino acids. Deletions cut 6 bases from V and 0 bases from J, with 18 bases between. The CDR3 nucleotides read TGTGCCAGTAGCCTCCGACAGGATCCGATTAGCAATCAGCCCCAGCATTTT. This sequence encodes CASSLRQDPISNQPQHF.

This clone showed up many times. The rearrangement joins TRBV30 to TRBJ2-2; the D gene is possibly TRBD2 (5 bases). This CDR3 has 16 amino acids. Trimming cost V 2 bases and J 5 bases, with 18 bases left between them. Germline lookup yields CDR1 GTSNPN and CDR2 SVGIG (reference sequence). CDR3 loop: CAWSPPSGTVTGELFF. The CDR3 region has the DNA TGTGCCTGGAGTCCCCCTTCGGGAACGGTTACCGGGGAGCTGTTTTTT. The variable domain in full, with the rest retrieved from reference TRBV30 and TRBJ2-2, is SQTIHQWPATLVQPVGSPLSLECTVEGTSNPNLYWYRQAAGRGLQLLFYSVGIGQISSEVPQNLSASRPQDRQFILSSKKLLLSDSGFYLCAWSPPSGTVTGELFFGEGSRLTVL.

The chain combines TRBV6-1 with TRBJ2-7; a possible D gene is TRBD1 (6 bases). The CDR3 has 13 amino acids. Looked up from germline, CDR1 is MNHNS and CDR2 is SASEGT. Trimming pared 6 bases from V and 2 bases from J, leaving 11 bases between. The CDR3 region is CASSRDKTYEQYF. DNA for the CDR3: TGTGCCAGCAGCCGGGACAAGACCTACGAGCAGTACTTC.

The V and J genes are TRBV25-1 and TRBJ2-3; 7 positions match TRBD2. Germline loops: CDR1 MGHDK, CDR2 SYGVNS. Trimming at V came to 1 base and at J to 2 bases, leaving 9 bases not matched to a gene. The CDR3 runs to 17 residues. CDR3 sequence reads: CASSESKRDRYTDTQYF. DNA for the CDR3: TGTGCCAGCAGTGAATCGAAGCGGGATAGGTACACAGATACGCAGTATTTT.

The CDR3 DNA reads as TGTGCCAGCAGCCCGGCGGTCACTGAAGCTTTCTTT. Protein sequence: CASSPAVTEAFF. V is TRBV11-3 and J is TRBJ1-1; D is unresolved. The CDR3 is made up of 12 amino acids. CDR1 SGHNT and CDR2 YENEEA come from the germline V gene. V was shortened by 5 bases and J by 4 bases, with 8 bases between the two germline ends.

This clone was counted once. J is TRBJ1-5 and V is TRBV4-1, with D perhaps matching TRBD1 (6 bases). V was pared by 1 base and J by 2 bases, with 12 bases between. CDR1 is MGHRA and CDR2 is YSYEKL in the germline V gene. CDR3 length: 16 amino acids. In DNA, the CDR3 is TGCGCCAGCAGCCAAGGGGGCAGGGGTGGCAATCAGCCCCAGCATTTT. Protein sequence: CASSQGGRGGNQPQHF.

The rearrangement links TRBV27 to TRBJ2-7; a weak D match, TRBD1 (6 bases). V was shortened by 7 bases and J by 8 bases, with 15 bases between the two germline ends. Germline V gene sequence: CDR1 MNHEY, CDR2 SMNVEV (reference sequence). This CDR3 has 12 residues. DNA of the CDR3: TGTGCCAGCACCGCGCCTTGGGGGCAGCAGTACTTC. Its translation: CASTAPWGQQYF.

This clone was detected only a few times. The V call is TRBV27, the J call TRBJ2-7; 9 bases match TRBD1. CDR3 length equals 13 residues. The ends lost 5 bases at V and 9 bases at J; junction bases unmatched: 8. CDR1 MNHEY and CDR2 SMNVEV come from the germline V gene (reference sequence). CDR3 in amino acids: CASSAGQGRGQYF. The CDR3 nucleotides are TGTGCCAGCAGTGCGGGACAGGGACGGGGGCAGTACTTC.

CDR3 in DNA: TGCGCCAGCAGCATCAGGGGCGACACCGGGGAGCTGTTTTTT. Translating gives CASSIRGDTGELFF. The J gene is TRBJ2-2, the V gene TRBV5-1; D may be TRBD1 (6 bases). Trimming shortened V by 4 bases and J by 3 bases, and 10 bases separated the two germline ends. Germline lookup yields CDR1 SGHRS and CDR2 YFSETQ. The CDR3 sequence is 14 residues long.

The CDR3 protein is CASSRTGSSNQPQHF. The CDR3 coding sequence is TGTGCCAGCAGTCGGACAGGGTCTAGCAATCAGCCCCAGCATTTT. The chain links TRBV28 to TRBJ1-5, with 8 bases aligning to TRBD1. This CDR3 is built from 15 residues. In germline, CDR1 is MDHEN, CDR2 SYDVKM. The V gene end was trimmed by 5 bases and the J gene end by 0 bases; junction bases not matched to a gene: 3.